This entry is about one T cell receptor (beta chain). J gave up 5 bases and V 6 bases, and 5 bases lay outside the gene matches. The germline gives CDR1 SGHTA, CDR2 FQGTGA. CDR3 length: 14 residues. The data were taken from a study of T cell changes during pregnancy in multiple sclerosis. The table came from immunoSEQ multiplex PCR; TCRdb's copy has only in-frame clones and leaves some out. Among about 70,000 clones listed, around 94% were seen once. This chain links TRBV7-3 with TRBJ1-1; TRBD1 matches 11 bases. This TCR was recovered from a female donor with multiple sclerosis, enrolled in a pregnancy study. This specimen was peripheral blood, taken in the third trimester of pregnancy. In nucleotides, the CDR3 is TGTGCCAGCAGTGGGACAGGGGGGAGGACTGAAGCTTTCTTT. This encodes CASSGTGGRTEAFF.